This passage covers 9 T cell receptor beta chains from one sample sequenced in a study of cytomegalovirus exposure and HLA in healthy donors. The primer mix had 60 Vbeta and 13 Jbeta primers. The repertoire was sequenced with immunoSEQ multiplex PCR; TCRdb's copy has only in-frame clones and lacks some. The sample records about 21,000 clones, about 80% being singletons. The source material was PBMCs. The receptors come from a man in his 60s in good health and CMV-seronegative.

The J gene is TRBJ2-7, the V gene TRBV5-6, with D uncertain. The CDR3 covers 14 residues. Germline V gene sequence: CDR1 SGHDT, CDR2 YYEEEE. V was shortened by 4 bases and J by 2 bases, with 13 bases between the two germline ends. CDR3 nucleotide sequence: TGTGCCAGCAGCGTCGGAGCCCACCCCTACGAGCAGTACTTC. Translating gives CASSVGAHPYEQYF.

The V call is TRBV6-1, the J call TRBJ2-7; possibly TRBD2 for D (6 bases). The CDR3 consists of 13 residues. Trimming removed 2 bases at V and 7 bases at J, with 12 bases between. Germline-derived CDR1 and CDR2 are MNHNS and SASEGT. CDR3 DNA sequence: TGTGCCAGCAGTGAAACCCAGGAGGGGGAGCAGTACTTC. Amino acid sequence: CASSETQEGEQYF.

V and J are TRBV6-5 and TRBJ2-1, with a weak D call TRBD1 (8 bases). Germline lookup yields CDR1 MNHEY and CDR2 SVGAGI. Between the trimmed V and J ends, which lost 2 bases and 7 bases, there was a span of 18 bases. The CDR3 covers 16 residues. CDR3 DNA: TGTGCCAGCAGTTACGGGCCTACAGGGGGGGGGAATGAGCAGTTCTTC. Amino acids: CASSYGPTGGGNEQFF.

This chain joins TRBV7-9 and TRBJ2-6; D ambiguous. The germline CDR1 and CDR2 sequences are SEHNR and FQNEAQ (reference sequence). The CDR3 totals 15 residues. Trimming stripped 2 bases from V and 4 bases from J, with 9 bases between. The CDR3 bases are TGTGCCAGCAGCTTAATCCGAGTAGGGGCCAACGTCCTGACTTTC. The encoded protein is CASSLIRVGANVLTF.

The chain couples TRBV6-1 to TRBJ2-1; 9 bases are shared with TRBD2. CDR1 is MNHNS and CDR2 is SASEGT in the germline V gene. The ends lost 6 bases at V and 6 bases at J; junction bases unmatched: 12. This CDR3 is 16 amino acids long. CDR3 residues: CASRERGSGGGNEQFF. In DNA, the CDR3 is TGTGCCAGCAGGGAACGTGGTAGCGGGGGAGGCAATGAGCAGTTCTTC.

V gene TRBV7-3 combines with J gene TRBJ2-1, with TRBD2 matching over 8 bases. Trimming at V came to 5 bases and at J to 5 bases, leaving 17 bases not matched to a gene. The CDR3 loop spans 18 amino acids. The V gene's germline CDR1 is SGHTA and CDR2 FQGTGA. The CDR3 loop reads CASSAEPPTSDGHNEQFF. The CDR3 nucleotides are TGTGCCAGCAGCGCCGAACCCCCGACTAGCGACGGCCACAATGAGCAGTTCTTC.

This chain joins TRBV28 and TRBJ2-1; D perhaps matches TRBD2 (5 bases). Trimming shortened V by 3 bases and J by 0 bases, and 15 bases separated the two germline ends. The CDR3 is 17 amino acids. Germline V gene sequence: CDR1 MDHEN, CDR2 SYDVKM. CDR3 loop: CASSFSDYKSSYNEQFF. The CDR3, as DNA: TGTGCCAGCAGTTTCTCAGACTATAAAAGCTCCTACAATGAGCAGTTCTTC.

Here the CDR3 reads CASSVSFQETQYF. The CDR3 DNA sequence: TGTGCCAGCAGCGTATCGTTCCAAGAGACCCAGTACTTC. V gene TRBV7-2 combines with J gene TRBJ2-5; D is undetermined. The CDR3 spans 13 residues. Trimming took 5 bases from V and 1 from J, leaving 8 bases between them. Germline values: CDR1 SGHTA, CDR2 FQGNSA.

The chain employs TRBV6-5 and TRBJ1-4; no firm D call. The CDR3 runs 13 residues. Germline-derived CDR1 and CDR2 are MNHEY and SVGAGI. Trimming stripped 0 bases from V and 12 bases from J, with 11 bases between. The CDR3 region is CASSYSDRSELFF. In DNA, the CDR3 is TGTGCCAGCAGTTACTCCGACCGGAGCGAACTGTTTTTT.